This TCR beta chain was captured by sequencing in a study of CD8+ T cells in alopecia areata (dated by TCRdb to 2016 to 2018). Some background on the complete study: Treated patients were enrolled in an open-label pilot trial of oral tofacitinib, 5 to 10 mg twice daily, for moderate-to-severe alopecia areata. Patients received tofacitinib for 6 to 18 months and were then followed off drug for 6 months to check for delayed response and recurrence. In both human patients and the C3H/HeJ mouse model, the study applied high-throughput TCRbeta sequencing to look at T cell clonal expansion in alopecia areata. Human TCRbeta sequencing covered scalp tissue and sorted CD4+ and CD8+ peripheral blood T cells from patchy and totalis/universalis alopecia areata patients and healthy controls. Biopsies were taken from tofacitinib-treated patients at baseline and again at 4 and 24 weeks into treatment, and several of those patients also had a later scalp biopsy. Scalp clonality was compared across normal scalp (n=4), patchy alopecia areata scalp (n=8), and alopecia totalis/universalis scalp (n=8). The RNA source kit depended on sample type: the PAXgene miRNA kit for fixed scalp, the miRNeasy kit for PBMCs, and the RNeasy kit for mouse skin. Amplification of TCRbeta CDR3 regions was done by immunoSEQ multiplex PCR using 35 Vbeta forward primers and 13 Jbeta reverse primers.

Libraries came from the immunoSEQ multiplex PCR assay. For TCR sequencing, RNA was extracted from every sample and reverse transcribed into cDNA to serve as template. SuperScript III was used for first-strand cDNA synthesis, primed with a 2:1 mix of oligo-dT and random hexamers. A synthetic immune receptor repertoire was used to measure amplification bias, and any remaining bias was corrected computationally. The original pipeline was this. Raw reads were preprocessed for error removal, and CDR3 was defined according to IMGT conventions as running from the conserved cysteine to phenylalanine. Clonality was calculated as 1 minus Shannon entropy normalized by log2 of the number of productive unique TCRs. CD4 or CD8 identity of scalp clones was inferred by cross-referencing scalp TCRbeta sequences with sorted blood CD4 and CD8 repertoires. TCRdb's version of the immuneACCESS table is confined to in-frame rearrangements and falls short of the full clone set. An unresolved V gene accounts for under half of the shortfall where checked; the remainder is of unknown origin. V, J and clone size derive from that table, while D and trimming were established from the DNA sequence. The sample profile shows about 12,000 clones; about 60% of them were found once. Of the sample, over 12% is held by the ten largest clones.

Study-wide findings and limitations: Compared with normal scalp, lesional scalp, particularly in alopecia totalis/universalis, had higher clonality and more expanded CD8+ clones, which suggests antigenic drive. Shared TCR sequences between patients were less evident than in mice, which may be partly attributable to HLA diversity in the patient population. Scalp TCR repertoire analysis is complicated because resident alphabeta T cells in normal human skin are also sequenced, whereas mouse skin is dominated by gammadelta T cells.

Peripheral blood and lesional scalp punch biopsies were obtained from patients with alopecia areata. Human scalp biopsies went straight into PAXgene tissue containers for immediate fixation. On this clone: Its binding antigen is unknown. The input lacks base qualities; no much larger clone sits a single base away.

Sequencing was done on a sample of skin. The clonotype originates from a human donor with alopecia areata.

The nucleotide sequence is TGTGCCAGTAGAACGAGCTCCTATAATTCACCCCTCCACTTT. Its protein product is CASRTSSYNSPLHF. The chain uses TRBV19 and TRBJ1-6; no D gene is confidently identified. Trimming takes 6 bases from V and 0 bases from J, and the germline ends sit 6 bases apart. From the cysteine through the phenylalanine, the CDR3 covers 14 amino acids. The kept DNA is CDR3 alone, 42 bases in frame from the first base. CDR1 LNHDA and CDR2 SQIVND were looked up in the germline V gene (reference sequence).